This T cell receptor beta chain was retrieved from a study of radiation and T cells in renal cell carcinoma. Regarding time point: blood 2 weeks post-SBRT. Regarding treatment: 15 Gy SBRT to primary tumor, nephrectomy 4 weeks later. Points from the study as a whole: In blood, top tumor clones expanded by 2 weeks, shrinking by 4. Baseline intratumoral clonotype presence is unknown without pretreatment biopsies.

This table comes from immunoSEQ multiplex PCR, and its TCRdb copy is limited to in-frame clones, with some not included. The table lists about 120,000 clones, roughly four fifths of them singletons. Germline V gene sequence: CDR1 SGHAT, CDR2 FQNNGV. The V gene lost 3 bases and the J gene lost 7 bases, with 15 bases spanning the gap. The CDR3 has 14 residues. As for this clone: Its antigen is not identified.

The rearrangement uses TRBV11-2 and TRBJ2-5; TRBD2 is a possible D gene (7 bases). The source of this sequence is a woman aged 55-69 years with renal cell carcinoma. This specimen consisted of blood, obtained from a patient whose treatment included radiotherapy and nephrectomy. Written as DNA, the CDR3 is TGTGCCAGCAGCTTGGAGGGGGGGCCTGGGACCCAGTACTTC. Protein product: CASSLEGGPGTQYF.